The sequence of this T cell receptor beta chain was determined in a study of blood T cell repertoires in COVID-19. Sequencing was performed with immunoSEQ multiplex PCR; in TCRdb, only in-frame clones are kept and a portion is missing. Of about 180,000 clones in the sample, more than 75% were seen once. V shed 3 bases, J shed 7 bases, and the junction held 4 bases outside the gene matches. Germline assignment: CDR1 SGHRS and CDR2 YFSETQ. This CDR3 comprises 15 residues. Those enrolled, adults aged about 18 to 89 years, came from about 24 US areas. Allocation to cohorts depended on clinical history reported by the participants.

This rearrangement joins TRBV5-1 to TRBJ2-1; 13 nucleotides match TRBD2. The sample taken for sequencing was PBMCs or T cells enriched from blood (not recorded which). The receptor was derived from a young woman who had recovered from COVID-19. The CDR3 protein is CASSSLAGGRNEQFF. The CDR3 DNA is TGCGCCAGCAGCTCACTAGCGGGAGGGCGTAATGAGCAGTTCTTC.